This T cell receptor beta chain was recovered during a study of T cells expressing NK-cell markers. About the research overall: The TCR beta repertoires originated in sorted CD3+CD56+NKG2C+, CD3+CD56+NKG2C- and CD3+CD56-NKG2C+ T cells.

With the 5' RACE reads reprocessed, TCRdb shows one record per CDR3 protein and no DNA. This repertoire includes approximately 420,000 distinct CDR3 sequences. Whole-study findings and limits: One observes that, in a handful of donors, these clonotypes were also the leading ones within the CD3+CD56-NKG2C+ fraction. 1.0-7.0% of CD8+ T cells in 6 or 7 donors belonged to dominant NKG2C+ clonotypes.

The CDR3 length is 15 residues. Germline CDR1 reads SGHDN; CDR2 reads FVKESK. As to this clonotype: Antigen unknown.

The origin of this receptor is a woman in her forties or fifties in good health. The specimen was blood T cells: a sorted CD56 or NKG2C T cell subset, CD4+ or CD8+ T cells, or bulk PBMC T cells (not recorded which). The chain combines TRBV14 with TRBJ2-1; absent DNA, TCRdb's TRBD1 call cannot be checked. The CDR3: CASSQRTGFRNEQFF.